Only a few counts were recorded for the clone carrying this TCR beta chain. Relying on iRepertoire HTBI primers and Arm-PCR of CDR3 regions, the team built TCR beta libraries. TCRdb re-called the multiplex PCR reads through MiXCR, storing one row per CDR3 protein. The data hold a few hundred thousand distinct CDR3 sequences, with 20% to 25% observed a single time. Regarding time point: persistent/refractory GD, antithyroid drugs over 5 years with positive TRAb. Extracted RNA from PBMCs served as the source of the TCR library. These data originate in a study of regulatory T cells in long-lasting Graves disease. V shed 1 base and J shed 7 bases, with 13 bases lying between them. Germline lookup yields CDR1 SGHAT and CDR2 FQNNGV. This CDR3 has 15 residues.

The chain has TRBV11-2 and TRBJ1-4; D is unresolved. Sequencing was performed on peripheral blood mononuclear cells (PBMCs), taken when the disease was refractory, from a patient treated with antithyroid drugs. This clonotype originated in a female donor with Graves disease. DNA for the CDR3: TGTGCCAGCAGCTTAGGATATCGGCCGGGTGAAAAACTGTTTTTT. Its protein is CASSLGYRPGEKLFF. The variable domain in full, completed from reference TRBV11-2 and TRBJ1-4, reads EAGVAQSPRYKIIEKRQSVAFWCNPISGHATLYWYQQILGQGPKLLIQFQNNGVVDDSQLPKDRFSAERLKGVDSTLKIQPAKLEDSAVYLCASSLGYRPGEKLFFGSGTQLSVL.